This TCR beta chain was documented in a study of blood T cell repertoires in COVID-19. Whole-study context: PBMCs, B-cell-depleted T cells, or T cells provided the cDNA or gDNA that made up the material.

Germline V gene sequence: CDR1 MNHEY, CDR2 SVGAGI. The CDR3 is 14 amino acids. Trimming at V came to 2 bases and at J to 5 bases, leaving 4 bases not matched to a gene. In the study's own analysis: The assay estimated nucleated cells by amplifying reference gene primers. Produced via immunoSEQ multiplex PCR; TCRdb's table is partial and in-frame only. That table supplies the V and J calls and clone size; D and trimming were determined from the DNA. The data show about 400,000 clones, approximately 86% seen once. This clonotype was obtained from a woman aged 60-75 years with COVID-19, enrolled during active disease. The sequenced sample consisted of peripheral blood. The rearrangement links TRBV6-5 to TRBJ2-7; 9 nucleotides match TRBD2. The CDR3 nucleotides read TGTGCCAGCAGTTACGGGACTAGCTTCAACGAGCAGTACTTC. Protein product: CASSYGTSFNEQYF.